Sequencing of this T cell receptor beta chain was carried out in a study of blood T cell repertoires in COVID-19. Background on the study: Sources were T cells, B-cell-depleted T cells, or PBMCs; the material itself was cDNA or gDNA.

In the original processing: Amplifying reference gene primers gave estimates of nucleated cell counts. Only in-frame clones appear in the TCRdb table, and some are missing; sequencing was by immunoSEQ multiplex PCR. Clone size and the V and J calls come from that table; the DNA yielded D and trimming. This sample has around 72,000 clones, with 75% to 90% found just once. The TCR was taken from an elderly woman with acute or convalescent COVID-19. The specimen was peripheral blood.

Here the CDR3 DNA reads TGTGCCAGCAGCGTAGGCCCGGGGGTCCAAGAGACCCAGTACTTC. It yields the protein CASSVGPGVQETQYF. This chain links TRBV9 with TRBJ2-5; weak D call: TRBD2 (6 bases). The CDR3 loop spans 15 amino acids. Trimming left V 0 bases short and J 1 base short, with 10 bases between. The germline V gene encodes CDR1 SGDLS and CDR2 YYNGEE. The full variable domain, in which reference TRBV9 and TRBJ2-5 provide the parts outside the CDR3, is DSGVTQTPKHLITATGQRVTLRCSPRSGDLSVYWYQQSLDQGLQFLIQYYNGEERAKGNILERFSAQQFPDLHSELNLSSLELGDSALYFCASSVGPGVQETQYFGPGTRLLVL.